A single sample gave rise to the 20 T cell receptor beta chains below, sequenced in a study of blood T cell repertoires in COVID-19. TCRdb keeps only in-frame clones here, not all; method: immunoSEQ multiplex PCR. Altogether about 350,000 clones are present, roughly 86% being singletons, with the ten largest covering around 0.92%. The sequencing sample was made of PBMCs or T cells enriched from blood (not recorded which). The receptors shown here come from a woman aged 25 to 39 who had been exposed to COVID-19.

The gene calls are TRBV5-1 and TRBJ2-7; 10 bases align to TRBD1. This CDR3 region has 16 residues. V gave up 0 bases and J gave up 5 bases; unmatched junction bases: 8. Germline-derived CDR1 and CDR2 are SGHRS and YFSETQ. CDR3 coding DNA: TGCGCCAGCAGCTTGGCCGGCGGGACAGGGGCCAACGAGCAGTACTTC. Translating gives CASSLAGGTGANEQYF.

CDR3 DNA: TGTGCCAGCAGCACAACACAGGGGCTAGTAGAAATATATTTT. Amino acid sequence: CASSTTQGLVEIYF. The chain uses TRBV5-6 and TRBJ1-3; the match to TRBD1 covers 7 bases. The CDR3 is 14 amino acids. Germline V lookup: CDR1 SGHDT, CDR2 YYEEEE. Unmatched junction bases numbered 14, after V lost 4 bases and J lost 13 bases.

In DNA form, the CDR3 reads TGTGCCAGTAGTATGGGACTAGCGGGCTACGAGCAGTACTTC. This gives the protein CASSMGLAGYEQYF. The genes are TRBV19 and TRBJ2-7; the match to TRBD2 covers 12 bases. The CDR3 sequence is 14 residues long. Germline CDR1 LNHDA, CDR2 SQIVND (reference sequence). V lost 3 bases, J lost 3 bases, and 0 bases stayed unmatched.

CDR3 amino acids: CASSIGGAPGYGYTF. The CDR3 nucleotides read TGTGCCAGTAGTATAGGCGGGGCGCCTGGCTATGGCTACACCTTC. The chain employs TRBV19 and TRBJ1-2; maybe TRBD1 (5 bases). CDR1 LNHDA and CDR2 SQIVND come from the germline V gene (reference sequence). The CDR3 has 15 amino acids. Trimming stripped 1 base from V and 4 bases from J, with 13 bases between.

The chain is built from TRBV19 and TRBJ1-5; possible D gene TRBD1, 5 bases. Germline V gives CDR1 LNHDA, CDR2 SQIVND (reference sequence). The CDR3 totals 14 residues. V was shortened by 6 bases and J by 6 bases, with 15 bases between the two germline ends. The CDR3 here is CASRGAGISQPQHF. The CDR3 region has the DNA TGTGCCAGTAGAGGGGCAGGGATAAGTCAGCCCCAGCATTTT.

CDR3 amino acids: CASSPRTGREAFF. Here the CDR3 DNA reads TGTGCCAGCAGCCCACGGACAGGGAGGGAAGCTTTCTTT. The rearrangement links TRBV14 to TRBJ1-1, with 8 bases matching TRBD1. CDR3 length equals 13 residues. The J segment lost 8 bases and the V segment lost 4 bases, leaving 6 bases of the junction unmatched. Germline-derived CDR1 and CDR2 are SGHDN and FVKESK.

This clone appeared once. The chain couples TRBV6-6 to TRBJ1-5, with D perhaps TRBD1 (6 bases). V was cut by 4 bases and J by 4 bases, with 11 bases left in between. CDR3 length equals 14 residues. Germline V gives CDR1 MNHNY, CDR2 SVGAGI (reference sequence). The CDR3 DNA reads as TGTGCCAGCAGTTGGACAGAGTTAAATCAGCCCCAGCATTTT. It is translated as CASSWTELNQPQHF.

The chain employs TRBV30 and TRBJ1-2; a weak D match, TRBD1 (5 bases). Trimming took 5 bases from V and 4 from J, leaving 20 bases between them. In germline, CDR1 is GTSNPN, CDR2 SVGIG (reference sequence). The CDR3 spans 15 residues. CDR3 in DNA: TGTGCCTGGTGGCAGGGTCCGACAGAAATCTATGGCTACACCTTC. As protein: CAWWQGPTEIYGYTF.

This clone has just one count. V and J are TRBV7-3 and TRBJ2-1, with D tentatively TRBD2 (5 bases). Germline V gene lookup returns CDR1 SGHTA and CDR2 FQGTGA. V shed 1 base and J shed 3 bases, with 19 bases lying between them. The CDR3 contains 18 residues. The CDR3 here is CASSLIVGGQALYNEQFF. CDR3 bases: TGTGCCAGCAGCTTAATCGTCGGCGGGCAAGCTCTCTACAATGAGCAGTTCTTC.

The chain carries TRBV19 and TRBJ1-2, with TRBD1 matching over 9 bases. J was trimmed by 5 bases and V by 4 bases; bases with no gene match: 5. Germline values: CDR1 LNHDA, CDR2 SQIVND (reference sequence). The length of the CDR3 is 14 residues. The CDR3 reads CASSSAGTGYGYTF. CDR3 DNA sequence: TGTGCCAGTAGTAGCGCCGGGACAGGGTATGGCTACACCTTC.

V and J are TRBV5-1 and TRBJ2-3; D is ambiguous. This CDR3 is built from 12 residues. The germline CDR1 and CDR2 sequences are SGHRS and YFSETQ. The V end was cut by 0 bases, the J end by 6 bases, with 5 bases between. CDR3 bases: TGCGCCAGCAGCTTGGAAGAGGATACGCAGTATTTT. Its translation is CASSLEEDTQYF.

The CDR3 DNA sequence: TGTGCCAGCAGCTTGCACGGGAGGGCGGGTGAGACCCAGTACTTC. Protein sequence: CASSLHGRAGETQYF. The chain is built from TRBV7-7 and TRBJ2-5, with 8 positions matching TRBD2. The CDR3 loop spans 15 amino acids. Germline V CDR1 and CDR2: SSHAT, FNYEAQ (reference sequence). V was clipped by 3 bases and J by 5 bases; unmatched bases: 8.

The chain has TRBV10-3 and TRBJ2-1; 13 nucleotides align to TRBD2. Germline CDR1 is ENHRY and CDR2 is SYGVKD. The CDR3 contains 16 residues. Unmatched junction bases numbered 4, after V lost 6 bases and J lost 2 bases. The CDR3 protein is CAIRPTSGRPYNEQFF. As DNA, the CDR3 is TGTGCCATCAGGCCGACTAGCGGGAGGCCCTACAATGAGCAGTTCTTC.

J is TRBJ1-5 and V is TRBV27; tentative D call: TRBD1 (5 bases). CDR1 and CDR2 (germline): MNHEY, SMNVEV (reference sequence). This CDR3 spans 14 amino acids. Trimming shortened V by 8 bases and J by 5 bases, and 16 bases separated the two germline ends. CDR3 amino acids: CASSLTGDDQPQHF. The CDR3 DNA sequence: TGTGCCAGCTCACTAACGGGGGATGATCAGCCCCAGCATTTT.

The CDR3 sequence: CASSFAGGSYEQYF. The CDR3 DNA sequence: TGTGCCAGCAGCTTTGCGGGAGGCTCCTACGAGCAGTACTTC. The chain uses TRBV11-3 and TRBJ2-7; 8 nucleotides match TRBD2. V lost 3 bases and J lost 0; bases outside the gene matches: 1. CDR1 is SGHNT and CDR2 is YENEEA in the germline V gene. The CDR3 contains 14 residues.

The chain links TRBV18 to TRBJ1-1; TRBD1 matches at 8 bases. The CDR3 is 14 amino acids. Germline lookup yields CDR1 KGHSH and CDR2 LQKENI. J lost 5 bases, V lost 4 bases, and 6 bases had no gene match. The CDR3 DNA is TGTGCCAGCTCACTTGGACAGGGCGGGACTGAAGCTTTCTTT. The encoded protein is CASSLGQGGTEAFF.

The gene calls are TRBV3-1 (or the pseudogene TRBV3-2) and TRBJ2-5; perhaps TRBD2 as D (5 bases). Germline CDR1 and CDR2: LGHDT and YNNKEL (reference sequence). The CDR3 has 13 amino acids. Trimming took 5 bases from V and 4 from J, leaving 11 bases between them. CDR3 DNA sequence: TGTGCCAGCAGCGCACTAGGAGGAGAGACCCAGTACTTC. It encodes CASSALGGETQYF.

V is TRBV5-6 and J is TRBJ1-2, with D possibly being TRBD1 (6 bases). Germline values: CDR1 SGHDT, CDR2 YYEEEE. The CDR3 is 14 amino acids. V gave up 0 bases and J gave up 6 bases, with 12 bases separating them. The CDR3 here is CASSLDRAWNGYTF. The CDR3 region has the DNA TGTGCCAGCAGCTTGGACAGGGCGTGGAATGGCTACACCTTC.

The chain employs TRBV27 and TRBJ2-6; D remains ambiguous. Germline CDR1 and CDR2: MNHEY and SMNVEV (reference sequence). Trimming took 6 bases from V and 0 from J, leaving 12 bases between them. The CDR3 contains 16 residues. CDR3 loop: CASSPITVSGANVLTF. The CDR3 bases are TGTGCCAGCAGCCCCATCACAGTCTCTGGGGCCAACGTCCTGACTTTC. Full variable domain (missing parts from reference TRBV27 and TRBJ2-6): EAQVTQNPRYLITVTGKKLTVTCSQNMNHEYMSWYRQDPGLGLRQIYYSMNVEVTDKGDVPEGYKVSRKEKRNFPLILESPSPNQTSLYFCASSPITVSGANVLTFGAGSRLTVL.

CDR3 sequence: CASSESRGTEAFF. DNA for the CDR3: TGCGCCAGCAGTGAGTCTAGGGGCACTGAAGCTTTCTTT. V gene TRBV10-1 combines with J gene TRBJ1-1, with D possibly TRBD1 on 5 matching bases. The germline gives CDR1 WNHNN, CDR2 SYGVQD (reference sequence). V was trimmed by 0 bases and J by 4 bases, leaving 6 bases between them. The CDR3 consists of 13 residues.